This T cell receptor (beta chain) was observed in a study of OX40 agonist ivuxolimab in advanced cancers. Overall study context: It was permissible to have had prior anti-PD-1, anti-PD-L1 or anti-CTLA-4 therapy, and around 40% had some. One patient with hepatocellular carcinoma and two with cutaneous melanoma, three in all, had partial responses. Study-wide results and caveats: Circulating CD4+ and CD8+ T cells showed clonal expansion by week 6 at 0.1 to 3.0 mg/kg. The antigens recognized by the expanded peripheral T cells, that is their antigen specificity, were not determined.

The data were produced by immunoSEQ multiplex PCR, yet TCRdb's version contains in-frame clones alone and is incomplete. The data hold some 70,000 clones, with roughly 80% observed a single time. This clone has more than one count but fewer than ten. Its specificity is not known. With 4 bases removed from V and 4 bases from J, the gap between germline ends came to 25 bases. This CDR3 has 19 amino acids. CDR1 SGHDN and CDR2 FVKESK come from the germline V gene. Material: CD4+ or CD8+ T cells sorted from blood, obtained in a trial of the OX40 agonist ivuxolimab. The genes are TRBV14 and TRBJ1-4; no reliable D call. This TCR derives from an adult with an advanced solid tumor such as melanoma, head and neck, liver or kidney cancer. The CDR3, as DNA: TGTGCCAGCAGCCCCCGGGTTGTGGGGTCCGGGAAGATTAATGAAAAACTGTTTTTT. Amino acid sequence: CASSPRVVGSGKINEKLFF.